These T cell receptor beta chains were read from a single sample in a study of CD8+CD57+ T cells in acquired aplastic anemia. Each CDR3 protein gets one entry after TCRdb re-called the reads with MiXCR. Here the sample spans 200,000 to 250,000 distinct CDR3 sequences, more than 55% being singletons. Material for sequencing was sorted CD4+, CD8+, or CD8+CD57+ T cells (not recorded which) from PBMCs. All receptors derive from a human donor with aplastic anemia. CDR3s include the opening cysteine and the closing phenylalanine or tryptophan. D genes are given only for firm matches. The size of a clone is reported for some rows only, either as once, few or many, or as a class for expanded clones.

j_gene	d_gene	v_gene	abundance	CDR3nt	CDR3aa
TRBJ2-6	.	TRBV7-3	.	TGTGCCAGCAGCTTAATGTGGGCAGGGTCTGGGGCCAACGTCCTGACTTTC	CASSLMWAGSGANVLTF
TRBJ2-1	.	TRBV15	few	TGTGCCACCAGCAGCCCCTCCGGACAGCTATTCAATGAGCAGTTCTTC	CATSSPSGQLFNEQFF
TRBJ2-5	.	TRBV5-1	.	TGCGCCAGCAGCTCCTGGGACGCCCCGTCTCAAGAGACCCAGTACTTC	CASSSWDAPSQETQYF
TRBJ2-7	TRBD2	TRBV4-1	.	TGTGCCAGCAGCCAAGCCGGGGGGAGCTCCTACGAGCAGTACTTC	CASSQAGGSSYEQYF
TRBJ1-1	.	TRBV5-1	.	TGCGCCAGCAGCGGGGACGGAATTAACACTGAAGCTTTCTTT	CASSGDGINTEAFF
TRBJ2-7	.	TRBV10-1	.	TGCGCCAGCAGAGCCTTGGGGGCCTACGAGCAGTACTTC	CASRALGAYEQYF
TRBJ2-3	.	TRBV19	.	TGTGCCAGTAGCCCAGGACCAGGCACAGATACGCAGTATTTT	CASSPGPGTDTQYF
TRBJ2-7	TRBD2	TRBV25-1	.	TGTGCCAGCAGTGAGCGGGGGGGGGCCTACGAGCAGTACTTC	CASSERGGAYEQYF
TRBJ2-1	.	TRBV20-1	.	TGCAGTGCTTGGGGACGGGTGGGTGAGCAGTTCTTC	CSAWGRVGEQFF
TRBJ1-2	TRBD1	TRBV20-1	.	TGCAGTGCAGAGTCCGACGGGACAGGAGCCTATGGCTACACCTTC	CSAESDGTGAYGYTF
TRBJ1-5	TRBD1	TRBV24-1	few	TGTGCCACCAGTGAGTCACAGGGGGGAGCCAATCAGCCCCAGCATTTT	CATSESQGGANQPQHF
TRBJ1-5	.	TRBV9	.	TGTGCCAGCAGCGCTGGGTTGGGCAATCAGCCCCAGCATTTT	CASSAGLGNQPQHF
TRBJ2-1	TRBD2	TRBV20-1	.	TGCAGTGCTACGGAACTAGCGGGGCCTTACAATGAGCAGTTCTTC	CSATELAGPYNEQFF
TRBJ1-1	TRBD1	TRBV5-5	.	TGTGCCAGCAACTTGGCCAGGGGGATTGAAGCTTTCTTT	CASNLARGIEAFF
TRBJ2-7	.	TRBV15	.	TGCCTCGGAAAGAGGCTCATCGACTTAGTATACGAGCAGTACTTC	CLGKRLIDLVYEQYF
TRBJ2-2	TRBD1	TRBV5-1	.	TGCGCCAGCAGCTTGGGGGGACAGGGCCAAGGGGAGCTGTTTTTT	CASSLGGQGQGELFF
TRBJ2-1	.	TRBV2	.	TGTGCCAGCTTGAGACAGATAACAGACAATGAGCAGTTCTTC	CASLRQITDNEQFF
TRBJ1-1	.	TRBV14	.	TGCGCCAGCAGCCAGGGACGTAGCATTGAAGCTTTCTTT	CASSQGRSIEAFF
TRBJ2-7	TRBD1	TRBV25-1	.	TGTGCCAGCAGTGTTCGCCTCGGGACAGCTAAAGCCTACGAGCAGTACTTC	CASSVRLGTAKAYEQYF
TRBJ2-1	TRBD1	TRBV9	.	TGTGCCAGCAGCGTAATGGTGACAGGGGCCTACAATGAGCAGTTCTTC	CASSVMVTGAYNEQFF
TRBJ2-7	.	TRBV20-1	many	TGCAGTGCTAGAGATCCTCTGGGGGACTGGTACTTC	CSARDPLGDWYF
TRBJ2-7	TRBD2	TRBV20-1	many	TGCAGTGCCCTTGGACTAGCGGGGGGCCGGGACGAGCAGTACTTC	CSALGLAGGRDEQYF
TRBJ1-1	.	TRBV19	.	TGTGCCAGTGGTATAGCATCCAGGAGCACTGAAGCTTTCTTT	CASGIASRSTEAFF
TRBJ2-1	TRBD1	TRBV5-1	.	TGCGCCAGCAGCTTGGGGGGACAGAGCTACAATGAGCAGTTCTTC	CASSLGGQSYNEQFF
TRBJ1-1	.	TRBV5-1	many	TGCGCCAGCAGCTTGGAATTACAGACTGAAGCTTTCTTT	CASSLELQTEAFF
TRBJ1-2	.	TRBV10-3	.	TGTGCCAGCCGGCAGGGTGCAGCATACTATGGCTACACCTTC	CASRQGAAYYGYTF
TRBJ2-7	.	TRBV10-3	.	TGTGCCATCAGTCCCAACTACGAGCAGTACTTC	CAISPNYEQYF
TRBJ2-7	.	TRBV2	.	TGTGCCAGCAGTGAAGGGCTAGCGTCATCCTACGAGCAGTACTTC	CASSEGLASSYEQYF
TRBJ1-2	.	TRBV4-1	.	TGCGCCAGCAGCCAAGTGGCCAGGGACGAATCCAACTATGGCTACACCTTC	CASSQVARDESNYGYTF
TRBJ2-5	.	TRBV7-6	.	TGTGCCAGCAGCCTAATGCGCCGTAGGGGCCAAGAGACCCAGTACTTC	CASSLMRRRGQETQYF
TRBJ1-5	.	TRBV7-6	.	TGTGCCAGCAGCGCCGCTGGGCAGCCCCAGCATTTT	CASSAAGQPQHF
TRBJ1-2	.	TRBV27	many	TGTGCCAGCTCTCCTCAGGGTAACTATGGCTACACCTTC	CASSPQGNYGYTF
TRBJ1-1	.	TRBV20-1	medium-sized	TGCAGTGCTACCGTCCGGGACATGAACACTGAAGCTTTCTTT	CSATVRDMNTEAFF
TRBJ1-2	TRBD1	TRBV7-6	.	TGTGCCAGCAGCTTAGGGACAGGGGTTATCTATGGCTACACCTTC	CASSLGTGVIYGYTF
TRBJ2-7	.	TRBV7-3	.	TGTGCCAGCAGCTTTAACCCAGGAAAGTACGAGCAGTACTTC	CASSFNPGKYEQYF
TRBJ2-2	TRBD1	TRBV15	.	TGTGCCACCAGCAGGGCCACAGGGGATGAGCTGTTTTTT	CATSRATGDELFF
TRBJ2-2	.	TRBV7-2	.	TGTGCCAGCAGCTTAGAGGAAAGGAGGGAGCTGTTTTTT	CASSLEERRELFF
TRBJ1-6	TRBD1	TRBV7-8	.	TGTGCCAGCACCAGACAGGGAATGATGAGCTCACCCCTCCACTTT	CASTRQGMMSSPLHF
TRBJ1-1	.	TRBV29-1	.	TGCAGCGTTGATGTGGCTTTCTTT	CSVDVAFF
TRBJ1-5	.	TRBV5-6	.	TGTGCCAGCAGCCAACAGGGTGTCGATCAGCCCCAGCATTTT	CASSQQGVDQPQHF
TRBJ2-7	.	TRBV6-5	few	TGTGCCAGCAGCAAACCACCGGGACCTCGAGGCTTC	CASSKPPGPRGF
TRBJ2-7	TRBD1	TRBV5-1	.	TGCGCCAGCAGCTTGATGGACAGGGTCGACGAGCAGTACTTC	CASSLMDRVDEQYF
TRBJ2-5	.	TRBV20-1	.	TGCAGTGCTAGGGATGAGCGGAATGAGCAGTACTTC	CSARDERNEQYF
TRBJ2-1	.	TRBV7-9	.	TGTGCCAGCAGCTTAACGTCAACGGCCTCATACAATGAGCAGTTCTTC	CASSLTSTASYNEQFF
TRBJ2-5	.	TRBV4-1	many	TGCGCCAGCAGCCAAGATACGGGAGAGACCCAGTACTTC	CASSQDTGETQYF
TRBJ2-2	.	TRBV6-1	.	TGTGCCAGCAGTGAATCCGCCACCACGATGAACACCGGGGAGCTGTTTTTT	CASSESATTMNTGELFF
TRBJ2-3	.	TRBV5-6	.	TGTGCCAGCAGCCCCCCAGGGTTAGGGTCCTACAATGAGCAGTATTTT	CASSPPGLGSYNEQYF
TRBJ1-2	TRBD1	TRBV9	.	TGTGCCAGCAGCGTCGAGGGACAGCTTTACTATGGCTACACCTTC	CASSVEGQLYYGYTF
TRBJ1-3	.	TRBV7-2	.	TGTGCCAGCAGCTTAGCCACACCTGGAAACACCATATATTTT	CASSLATPGNTIYF
TRBJ2-5	.	TRBV9	many	TGTGCCAGCAGCGCACACGGTTGGGGTCTCGAGACCCAGTACTTC	CASSAHGWGLETQYF